The 13 T cell receptor beta chains in this list originate from one sample, sequenced in a study of blood T cell repertoires in COVID-19. Data came from immunoSEQ multiplex PCR; TCRdb stores just in-frame clones and leaves some out. The sample records fewer than 50,000 clones, approximately 87% being singletons. The sample consisted of peripheral blood. These receptors came from a human donor in a cohort sampled during active COVID-19.

The chain has TRBV7-2 and TRBJ1-1; D not certain. Deletions cut 4 bases from V and 3 bases from J, with 15 bases between. The length of the CDR3 is 15 residues. The germline gives CDR1 SGHTA, CDR2 FQGNSA. CDR3 bases: TGTGCCAGCAGCTCGAGGGTGGGCCGCGACACTGAAGCTTTCTTT. As protein: CASSSRVGRDTEAFF.

CDR3 sequence: CASSDSPGARNQPQHF. The CDR3 region has the DNA TGTGCCAGCAGTGATTCCCCAGGGGCTCGGAATCAGCCCCAGCATTTT. The chain is built from TRBV6-1 and TRBJ1-5; D may be TRBD1 (6 bases). CDR1 and CDR2 from the germline V gene are MNHNS and SASEGT. V gave up 3 bases and J gave up 4 bases, with 16 bases separating them. The length of the CDR3 is 16 residues.

The chain uses TRBV7-9 and TRBJ2-5; D not resolved. The CDR3 runs to 14 residues. CDR1 is SEHNR, CDR2 FQNEAQ, per germline (reference sequence). V lost 0 bases and J 10 bases, leaving 15 bases between the germline ends. The CDR3 nucleotides read TGTGCCAGCAGCTTAGCCCGACGACGAGAGGACCAGTACTTC. This translates into CASSLARRREDQYF.

The V gene is TRBV5-1, the J gene TRBJ2-1, with D unresolved. Between the trimmed V and J ends, which lost 4 bases and 0 bases, there was a span of 14 bases. Germline V gene data show CDR1 as SGHRS and CDR2 as YFSETQ. The CDR3 loop spans 16 amino acids. CDR3 nucleotides: TGCGCCAGCAGCGTGACTGGCCTGAGCTCCTACAATGAGCAGTTCTTC. This sequence encodes CASSVTGLSSYNEQFF. Variable domain in full (rest from reference TRBV5-1 and TRBJ2-1): KAGVTQTPRYLIKTRGQQVTLSCSPISGHRSVSWYQQTPGQGLQFLFEYFSETQRNKGNFPGRFSGRQFSNSRSEMNVSTLELGDSALYLCASSVTGLSSYNEQFFGPGTRLTVL.

The J gene is TRBJ2-7, the V gene TRBV10-3, with D perhaps TRBD2 (5 bases). V was cut by 11 bases and J by 0 bases, with 17 bases left in between. CDR3 length: 14 amino acids. Germline V gives CDR1 ENHRY, CDR2 SYGVKD. Here the CDR3 reads CASRPGTSSYEQYF. CDR3 coding DNA: TGTGCCTCACGTCCAGGTACTAGCTCCTACGAGCAGTACTTC.

The V gene is TRBV15, the J gene TRBJ1-1; D is possibly TRBD1 (6 bases). Trimming removed 4 bases at V and 0 bases at J, with 12 bases between. The CDR3 runs to 15 residues. Germline assignment: CDR1 LNHNV and CDR2 YYDKDF (reference sequence). The CDR3 DNA reads TGTGCCACCAGCAAAATTGGACAGCTGAACACTGAAGCTTTCTTT. It yields the protein CATSKIGQLNTEAFF.

The CDR3 DNA is TGCGCCAGCAGCCAAACGGTAGGAGCGGGTCAGCCCCAGCATTTT. Its protein product is CASSQTVGAGQPQHF. The V and J genes are TRBV4-1 and TRBJ1-5; D gene uncertain. The CDR3 sequence is 15 residues long. Between the trimmed V and J ends, which lost 2 bases and 6 bases, there was a span of 14 bases. Germline V gene lookup returns CDR1 MGHRA and CDR2 YSYEKL.

The chain uses TRBV7-2 and TRBJ2-7; 9 nucleotides line up with TRBD1. The V gene's germline CDR1 is SGHTA and CDR2 FQGNSA. The CDR3 has 15 residues. V lost 5 bases and J lost 3; bases outside the gene matches: 8. CDR3 protein: CASSQGQGNFYEQYF. The CDR3 DNA reads TGTGCCAGCAGCCAAGGACAGGGGAATTTCTACGAGCAGTACTTC. Full variable domain (outside the CDR3, taken from reference TRBV7-2 and TRBJ2-7): GAGVSQSPSNKVTEKGKDVELRCDPISGHTALYWYRQSLGQGLEFLIYFQGNSAPDKSGLPSDRFSAERTGGSVSTLTIQRTQQEDSAVYLCASSQGQGNFYEQYFGPGTRLTVT.

The V gene is TRBV5-1, the J gene TRBJ2-7, with 10 nucleotides matching TRBD1. V was pared by 3 bases and J by 5 bases, with 5 bases of the junction left unmatched. CDR3 size: 14 residues. Germline V lookup: CDR1 SGHRS, CDR2 YFSETQ. The CDR3 DNA sequence: TGCGCCAGCAGCTCAACCGGGACAGGGGACGAGCAGTACTTC. It codes for CASSSTGTGDEQYF.

This clone was counted between two and nine times. V is TRBV19 and J is TRBJ2-7; the match to TRBD1 covers 9 bases. Germline V gene data show CDR1 as LNHDA and CDR2 as SQIVND (reference sequence). The CDR3 sequence is 15 residues long. Trimming took 5 bases from V and 6 from J; bases not matched to a gene: 11. The CDR3 DNA follows: TGTGCCAGTAGTGGATATCCGGGACAGGGACCCGAGCAGTACTTC. This translates into CASSGYPGQGPEQYF.

This sequence joins TRBV19 and TRBJ1-1, with D tentatively TRBD1 (5 bases). This CDR3 spans 14 amino acids. Germline CDR1 reads LNHDA; CDR2 reads SQIVND (reference sequence). V was clipped by 4 bases and J by 1 base, with 10 bases between them. CDR3 nucleotides: TGTGCCAGTAGTACCAGGGAGGGGAACACTGAAGCTTTCTTT. Encoded protein: CASSTREGNTEAFF.

The table lists this clone with a few counts. The V call is TRBV5-1, the J call TRBJ1-2, with TRBD1 identical over 10 bases. The ends lost 4 bases at V and 6 bases at J; junction bases unmatched: 9. The germline V gene has CDR1 SGHRS and CDR2 YFSETQ. The length of the CDR3 is 15 residues. The CDR3 region is CASSLEGQGMDGYTF. For the CDR3, the DNA is TGCGCCAGCAGCCTGGAGGGACAGGGGATGGATGGCTACACCTTC.

The J gene is TRBJ1-5, the V gene TRBV23-1; 7 bases agree with TRBD1. TRBV23-1 is designated an ORF whose function remains uncertain. The CDR3 loop spans 16 amino acids. The V and J ends lost 0 bases and 6 bases, in that order; junction bases with no gene match: 8. The chain's CDR3 is CASSQSGRGTPQPQHF. In DNA form, the CDR3 reads TGCGCCAGCAGTCAATCCGGCAGGGGGACCCCTCAGCCCCAGCATTTT.